The clone carrying this TCR beta chain was counted between two and nine times. Using its own MiXCR run on the 5' RACE reads, TCRdb lists one record per CDR3 protein. The table lists around 55,000 distinct CDR3 sequences, under 15% of them singletons. The CDR3 covers 16 residues. With 0 bases clipped from V and 6 bases from J, the junction kept 5 bases outside the gene matches. The V gene's germline CDR1 is SGHRS and CDR2 YFSETQ. This record belongs to a study of early T cells in non-severe SARS-CoV-2 infection. This sequence originates from an adult who was a healthcare worker with PCR-confirmed SARS-CoV-2 infection or an uninfected control (not recorded which). Sequencing was done on a sample of whole blood. The chain combines TRBV5-1 with TRBJ2-2; the match to TRBD1 covers 10 bases. This CDR3 reads CASSLAIGTGAGELFF. As DNA, the CDR3 is TGCGCCAGCAGCTTGGCCATCGGGACAGGGGCCGGGGAGCTGTTTTTT.